Below are 9 T cell receptor beta chains sequenced from a single sample in a study of CD8 T cells in Susac syndrome. With random hexamers, roughly 0.5 to 1 ug RNA was reverse transcribed. In TCRdb, the immunoSEQ multiplex PCR reads were re-called with MiXCR into one record per CDR3 protein. Of some 150,000 distinct CDR3 sequences listed, approximately 94% are singletons. The sample taken for sequencing was CD4+ T cells from PBMCs. The receptors come from a human donor in good health.

The chain recombines TRBV9 with TRBJ2-2; D unclear. The CDR3 length is 16 residues. Germline CDR1 SGDLS, CDR2 YYNGEE. With 0 bases removed from V and 5 bases from J, the gap between germline ends came to 14 bases. CDR3 in amino acids: CASSVGAEPRTGELFF. CDR3 coding DNA: TGTGCCAGCAGCGTAGGGGCGGAACCAAGGACCGGGGAGCTGTTTTTT.

The J gene is TRBJ1-2, the V gene TRBV5-5; possible D gene TRBD1, 5 bases. Germline CDR1 and CDR2: SGHKS and YYEKEE (reference sequence). This CDR3 is 14 amino acids long. Deletions cut 0 bases from V and 7 bases from J, with 13 bases between. CDR3 sequence reads: CASSLEPGVGGYTF. The DNA for the CDR3 is TGTGCCAGCAGCTTGGAACCGGGGGTGGGTGGCTACACCTTC.

This chain links TRBV20-1 with TRBJ2-2; the match to TRBD1 covers 7 bases. This CDR3 has 15 residues. Per germline, CDR1 DFQATT and CDR2 SNEGSKA (reference sequence). The V gene end was trimmed by 0 bases and the J gene end by 4 bases; junction bases not matched to a gene: 5. In nucleotides, the CDR3 is TGCAGTGCTAGAGATCCTAGGGGGCTCACCGGGGAGCTGTTTTTT. Protein sequence: CSARDPRGLTGELFF.

CDR3 sequence reads: CSVVLDPAYEQYF. The CDR3 nucleotides are TGCAGCGTTGTGTTGGACCCGGCCTACGAGCAGTACTTC. The chain uses TRBV29-1 and TRBJ2-7; D not resolved. V lost 4 bases to trimming and J lost 2 bases, with 12 bases between them. Germline V gene lookup returns CDR1 SQVTM and CDR2 ANQGSEA. The CDR3 contains 13 residues.

This rearrangement joins TRBV5-1 to TRBJ2-1; 11 nucleotides align to TRBD1. CDR3 length equals 15 residues. The J segment lost 6 bases and the V segment lost 2 bases, leaving 4 bases of the junction unmatched. CDR1 and CDR2 from the germline V gene are SGHRS and YFSETQ. The CDR3 spells CASSFGQGAINEQFF. The CDR3 DNA sequence: TGCGCCAGCAGCTTTGGACAGGGGGCAATCAATGAGCAGTTCTTC.

This chain connects TRBV3-1 to TRBJ1-2, with D tentatively TRBD1 (6 bases). CDR3 length: 13 amino acids. Trimming took off 4 bases at V and 6 bases at J, with 12 bases between the two ends. The germline V gene has CDR1 LGHDT and CDR2 YNNKEL (reference sequence). The CDR3 DNA reads TGTGCCAGCAGCCTGGGGGGCACGGATGGCTACACCTTC. This sequence encodes CASSLGGTDGYTF.

The V call is TRBV24-1, the J call TRBJ2-5, with a possible D match to TRBD1 (5 bases). The CDR3 consists of 11 residues. V was pared by 7 bases and J by 4 bases, with 6 bases between. Looked up from germline, CDR1 is KGHDR and CDR2 is SFDVKD. The CDR3 sequence is CATSQGETQYF. DNA of the CDR3: TGTGCCACCAGCCAGGGAGAGACCCAGTACTTC.

This chain connects TRBV7-3 to TRBJ2-3; 8 bases fit TRBD2. The CDR3 totals 15 residues. V lost 1 base to trimming and J lost 3 bases; unmatched junction nucleotides: 3. CDR1 and CDR2 from the germline V gene are SGHTA and FQGTGA. CDR3: CASSLRGLATDTQYF. CDR3 sequence (DNA): TGTGCCAGCAGCTTAAGAGGACTAGCTACAGATACGCAGTATTTT. Combining the CDR3 with reference TRBV7-3 and TRBJ2-3 gives the whole variable domain GAGVSQTPSNKVTEKGKYVELRCDPISGHTALYWYRQSLGQGPEFLIYFQGTGAADDSGLPNDRFFAVRPEGSVSTLKIQRTERGDSAVYLCASSLRGLATDTQYFGPGTRLTVL.

CDR3 sequence reads: CASSTHRAPEGPFYGYTF. In nucleotides, the CDR3 is TGTGCCAGTAGTACCCATCGGGCACCCGAAGGCCCGTTCTATGGCTACACCTTC. This rearrangement joins TRBV19 to TRBJ1-2, with D uncertain. V gave up 4 bases and J gave up 4 bases, with 25 bases separating them. CDR3 length equals 18 residues. From germline, CDR1 is LNHDA and CDR2 SQIVND (reference sequence).